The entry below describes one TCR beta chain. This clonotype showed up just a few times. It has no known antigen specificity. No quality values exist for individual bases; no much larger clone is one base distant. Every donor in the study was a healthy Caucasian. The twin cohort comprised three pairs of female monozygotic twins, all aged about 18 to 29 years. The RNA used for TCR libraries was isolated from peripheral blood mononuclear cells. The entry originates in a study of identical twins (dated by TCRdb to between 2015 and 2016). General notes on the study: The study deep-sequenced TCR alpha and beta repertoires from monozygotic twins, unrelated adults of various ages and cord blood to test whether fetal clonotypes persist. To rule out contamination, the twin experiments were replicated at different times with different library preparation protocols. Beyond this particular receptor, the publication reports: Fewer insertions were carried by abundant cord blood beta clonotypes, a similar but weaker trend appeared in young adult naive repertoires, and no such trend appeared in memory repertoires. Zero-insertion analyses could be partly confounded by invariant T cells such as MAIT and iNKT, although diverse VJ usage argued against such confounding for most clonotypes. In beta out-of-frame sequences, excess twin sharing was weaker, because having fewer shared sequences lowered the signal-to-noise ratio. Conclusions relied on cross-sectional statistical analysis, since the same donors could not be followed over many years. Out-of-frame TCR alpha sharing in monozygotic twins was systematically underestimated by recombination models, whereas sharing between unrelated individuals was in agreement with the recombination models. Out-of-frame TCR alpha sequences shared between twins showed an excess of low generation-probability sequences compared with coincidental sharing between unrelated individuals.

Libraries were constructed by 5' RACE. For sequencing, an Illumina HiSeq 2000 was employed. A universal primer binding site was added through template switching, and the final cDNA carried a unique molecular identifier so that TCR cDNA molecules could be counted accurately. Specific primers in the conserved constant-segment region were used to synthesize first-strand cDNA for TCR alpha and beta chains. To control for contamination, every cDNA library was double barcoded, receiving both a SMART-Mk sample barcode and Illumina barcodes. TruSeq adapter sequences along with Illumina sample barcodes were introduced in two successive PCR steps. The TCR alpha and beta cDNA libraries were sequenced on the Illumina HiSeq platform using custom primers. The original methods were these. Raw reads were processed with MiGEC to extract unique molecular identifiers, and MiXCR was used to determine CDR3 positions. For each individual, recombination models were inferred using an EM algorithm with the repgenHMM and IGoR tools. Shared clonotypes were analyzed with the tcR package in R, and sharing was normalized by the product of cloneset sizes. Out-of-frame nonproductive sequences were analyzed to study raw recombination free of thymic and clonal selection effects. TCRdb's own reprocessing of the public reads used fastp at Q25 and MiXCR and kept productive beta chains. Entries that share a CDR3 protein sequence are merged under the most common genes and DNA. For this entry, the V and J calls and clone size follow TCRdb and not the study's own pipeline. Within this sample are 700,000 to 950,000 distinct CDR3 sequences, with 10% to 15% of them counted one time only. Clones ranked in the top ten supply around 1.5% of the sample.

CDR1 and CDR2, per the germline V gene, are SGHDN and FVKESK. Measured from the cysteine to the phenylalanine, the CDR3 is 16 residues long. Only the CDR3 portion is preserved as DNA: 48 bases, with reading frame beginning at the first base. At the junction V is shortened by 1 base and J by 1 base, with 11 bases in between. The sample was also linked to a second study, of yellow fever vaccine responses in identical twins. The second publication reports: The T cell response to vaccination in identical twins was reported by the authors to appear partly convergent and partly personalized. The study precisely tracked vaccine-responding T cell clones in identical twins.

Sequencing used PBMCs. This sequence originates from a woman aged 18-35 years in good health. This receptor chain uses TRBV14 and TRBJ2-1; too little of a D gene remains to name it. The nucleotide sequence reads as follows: TGTGCCAGCAGCCAAGTGTTTGGGGTGTCCTACAATGAGCAGTTCTTC. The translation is CASSQVFGVSYNEQFF.